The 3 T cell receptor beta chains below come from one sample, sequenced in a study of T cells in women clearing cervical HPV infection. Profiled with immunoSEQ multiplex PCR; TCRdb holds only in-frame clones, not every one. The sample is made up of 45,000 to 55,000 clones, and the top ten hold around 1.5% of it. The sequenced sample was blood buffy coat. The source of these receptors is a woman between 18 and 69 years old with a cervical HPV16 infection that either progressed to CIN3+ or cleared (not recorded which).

The CDR3: CASSETGVPGNTIYF. CDR3 DNA, as far as it was read: TGTGCCAGTAGCGAGACAGGGGTACCTGGAAACACC. The chain links TRBV19 to TRBJ1-3, with 8 positions matching TRBD1. The DNA ends 3 residues before the CDR3 does, and the rest of the CDR3 is filled in from the germline J gene. CDR3 size: 15 residues. Germline V gene sequence: CDR1 LNHDA, CDR2 SQIVND (reference sequence). After removal of 6 bases from V and 2 bases from J, the junction contained 6 bases not matched to a gene.

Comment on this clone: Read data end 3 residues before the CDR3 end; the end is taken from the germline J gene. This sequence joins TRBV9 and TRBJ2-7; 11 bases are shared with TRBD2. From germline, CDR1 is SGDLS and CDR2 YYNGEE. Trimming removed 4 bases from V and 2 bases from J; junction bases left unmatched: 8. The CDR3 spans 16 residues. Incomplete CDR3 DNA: TGTGCCAGCAGCCCTGGGACTAGCGGCATACCCTACGAG. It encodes CASSPGTSGIPYE. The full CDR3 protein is CASSPGTSGIPYEQYF.

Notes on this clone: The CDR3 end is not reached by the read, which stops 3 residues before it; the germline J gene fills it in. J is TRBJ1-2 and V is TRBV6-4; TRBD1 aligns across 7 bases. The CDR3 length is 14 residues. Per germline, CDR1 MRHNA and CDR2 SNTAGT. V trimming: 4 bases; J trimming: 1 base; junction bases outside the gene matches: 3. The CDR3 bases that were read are TGTGCCAGCAGTGCCGGGACAGATAACTATGGC. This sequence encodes CASSAGTDNYG. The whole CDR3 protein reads CASSAGTDNYGYTF.